The T cell receptor beta chain described here comes from a study of blood T cell repertoires in COVID-19. Deletions cut 5 bases from V and 3 bases from J, with 11 bases between. The CDR3 covers 14 residues. Per the germline V gene, CDR1 is MDHEN and CDR2 is SYDVKM. Allocation to cohorts depended on clinical history reported by the participants. The recovered donors of Cohort 3 showed two negative PCRs, clearance, or symptom resolution. The assay was immunoSEQ multiplex PCR, and TCRdb's table has in-frame clones only and misses some. The sample lists 210,000 or so clones, around nine tenths occurring once.

The sequenced material came from PBMCs or T cells enriched from blood (not recorded which). This TCR derives from a man under 40 who had recovered from COVID-19. The J gene is TRBJ2-1, the V gene TRBV28, with a possible D match to TRBD1 (6 bases). The CDR3 protein is CASSPSGHYNEQFF. The DNA for the CDR3 is TGTGCCAGCAGTCCCTCGGGACACTACAATGAGCAGTTCTTC.